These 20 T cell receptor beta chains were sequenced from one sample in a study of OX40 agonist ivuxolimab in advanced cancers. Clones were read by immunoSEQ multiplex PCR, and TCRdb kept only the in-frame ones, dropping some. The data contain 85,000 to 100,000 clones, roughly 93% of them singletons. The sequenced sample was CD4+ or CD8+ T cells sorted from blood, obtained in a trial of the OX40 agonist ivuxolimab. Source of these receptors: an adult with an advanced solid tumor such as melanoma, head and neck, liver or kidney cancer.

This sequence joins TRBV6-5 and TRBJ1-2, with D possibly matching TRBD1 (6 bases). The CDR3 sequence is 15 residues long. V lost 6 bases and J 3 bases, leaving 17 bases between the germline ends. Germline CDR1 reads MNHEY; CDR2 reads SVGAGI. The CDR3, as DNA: TGTGCCAGCAGCCTGGACCCAGGGGTCCACTATGGCTACACCTTC. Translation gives CASSLDPGVHYGYTF.

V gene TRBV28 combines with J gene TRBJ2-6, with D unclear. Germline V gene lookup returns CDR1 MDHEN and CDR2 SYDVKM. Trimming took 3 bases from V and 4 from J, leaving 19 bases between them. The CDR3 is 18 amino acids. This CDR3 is CASSFVRARFSGANVLTF. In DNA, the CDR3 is TGTGCCAGCAGTTTTGTTCGTGCCAGATTCTCCGGGGCCAACGTCCTGACTTTC. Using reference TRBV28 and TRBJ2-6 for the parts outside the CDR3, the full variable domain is DVKVTQSSRYLVKRTGEKVFLECVQDMDHENMFWYRQDPGLGLRLIYFSYDVKMKEKGDIPEGYSVSREKKERFSLILESASTNQTSMYLCASSFVRARFSGANVLTFGAGSRLTVL.

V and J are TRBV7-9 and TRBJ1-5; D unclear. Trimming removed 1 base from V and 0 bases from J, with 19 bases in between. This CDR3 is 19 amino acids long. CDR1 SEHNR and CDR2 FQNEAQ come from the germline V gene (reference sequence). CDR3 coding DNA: TGTGCCAGCAGCTTAGTTCGGCGATTTGAGAAAAATAGCAATCAGCCCCAGCATTTT. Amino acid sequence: CASSLVRRFEKNSNQPQHF.

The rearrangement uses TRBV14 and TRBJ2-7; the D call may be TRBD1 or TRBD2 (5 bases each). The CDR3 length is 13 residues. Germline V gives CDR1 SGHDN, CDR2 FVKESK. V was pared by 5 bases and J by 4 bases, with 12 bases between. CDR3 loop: CASSRDRSYEQYF. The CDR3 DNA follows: TGTGCCAGCAGCAGGGACCGCAGTTACGAGCAGTACTTC.

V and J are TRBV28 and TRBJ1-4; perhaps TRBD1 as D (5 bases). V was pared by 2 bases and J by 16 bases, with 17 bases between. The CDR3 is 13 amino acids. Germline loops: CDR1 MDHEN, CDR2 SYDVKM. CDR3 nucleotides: TGTGCCAGCAGTTTACGGGCAGGGATGGGATGGTTTTTT. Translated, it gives CASSLRAGMGWFF.

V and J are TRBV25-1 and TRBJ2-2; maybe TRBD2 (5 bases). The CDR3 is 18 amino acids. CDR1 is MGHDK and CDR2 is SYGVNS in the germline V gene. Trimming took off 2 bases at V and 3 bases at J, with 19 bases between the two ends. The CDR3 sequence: CASSEVPYRGSDTGELFF. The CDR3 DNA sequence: TGTGCCAGCAGTGAAGTACCCTACCGGGGTTCGGACACCGGGGAGCTGTTTTTT. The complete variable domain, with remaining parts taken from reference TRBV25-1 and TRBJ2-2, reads EADIYQTPRYLVIGTGKKITLECSQTMGHDKMYWYQQDPGMELHLIHYSYGVNSTEKGDLSSESTVSRIRTEHFPLTLESARPSHTSQYLCASSEVPYRGSDTGELFFGEGSRLTVL.

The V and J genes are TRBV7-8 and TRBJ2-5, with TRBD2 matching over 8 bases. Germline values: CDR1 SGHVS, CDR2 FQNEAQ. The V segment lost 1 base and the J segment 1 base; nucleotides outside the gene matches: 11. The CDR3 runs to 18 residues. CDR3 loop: CASSLEGLVSPFQETQYF. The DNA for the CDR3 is TGTGCCAGCAGCTTAGAGGGACTAGTCAGCCCCTTCCAAGAGACCCAGTACTTC.

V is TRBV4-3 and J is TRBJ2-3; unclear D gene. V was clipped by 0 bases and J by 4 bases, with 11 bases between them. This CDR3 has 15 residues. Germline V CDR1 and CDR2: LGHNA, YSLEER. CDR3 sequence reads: CASSQEPIKPDTQYF. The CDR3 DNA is TGCGCCAGCAGCCAAGAACCAATAAAGCCAGATACGCAGTATTTT.

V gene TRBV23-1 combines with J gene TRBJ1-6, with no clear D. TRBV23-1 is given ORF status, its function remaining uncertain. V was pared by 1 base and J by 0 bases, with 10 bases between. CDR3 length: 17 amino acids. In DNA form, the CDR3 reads TGCGCCAGCAGTCAATGTGGAGGGAGCTCCTATAATTCACCCCTCCACTTT. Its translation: CASSQCGGSSYNSPLHF.

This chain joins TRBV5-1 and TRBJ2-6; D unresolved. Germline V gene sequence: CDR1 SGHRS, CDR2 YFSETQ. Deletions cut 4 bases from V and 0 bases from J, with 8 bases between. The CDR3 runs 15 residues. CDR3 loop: CASSPASSGANVLTF. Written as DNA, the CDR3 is TGCGCCAGCAGCCCGGCCAGCTCTGGGGCCAACGTCCTGACTTTC.

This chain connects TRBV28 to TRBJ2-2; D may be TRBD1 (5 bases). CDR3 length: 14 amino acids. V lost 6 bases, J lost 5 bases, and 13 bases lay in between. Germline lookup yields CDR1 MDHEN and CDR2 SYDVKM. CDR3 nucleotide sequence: TGTGCCAGCAGCCTCCCAGGGCGGACCGGGGAGCTGTTTTTT. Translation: CASSLPGRTGELFF.

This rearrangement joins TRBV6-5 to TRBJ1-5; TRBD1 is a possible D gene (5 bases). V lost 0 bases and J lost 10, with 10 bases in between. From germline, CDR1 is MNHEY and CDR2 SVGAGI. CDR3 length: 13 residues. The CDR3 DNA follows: TGTGCCAGCAGTTACTCGTGGGGCCGACCCCAGCATTTT. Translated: CASSYSWGRPQHF.

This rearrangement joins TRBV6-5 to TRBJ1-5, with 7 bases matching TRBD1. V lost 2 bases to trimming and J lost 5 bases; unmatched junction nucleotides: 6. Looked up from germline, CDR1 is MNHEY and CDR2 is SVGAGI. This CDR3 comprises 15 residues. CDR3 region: CASSYPGQTYQPQHF. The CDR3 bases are TGTGCCAGCAGTTACCCGGGACAGACCTATCAGCCCCAGCATTTT.

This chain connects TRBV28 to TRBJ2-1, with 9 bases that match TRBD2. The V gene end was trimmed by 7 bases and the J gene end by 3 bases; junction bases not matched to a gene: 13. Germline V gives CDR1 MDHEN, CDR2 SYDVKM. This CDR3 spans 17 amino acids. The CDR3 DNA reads TGTGCCAGCACCCTAATGGAATCTAGCGGGGTCTACAATGAGCAGTTCTTC. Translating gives CASTLMESSGVYNEQFF.

The CDR3, as DNA: TGTGCCTGGAGTATTACAGGGGATAGCAATCAGCCCCAGCATTTT. Its protein product is CAWSITGDSNQPQHF. V gene TRBV30 combines with J gene TRBJ1-5; 7 bases map to TRBD1. The CDR3 length is 15 residues. CDR1 and CDR2 from the germline V gene are GTSNPN and SVGIG (reference sequence). Trimming took 2 bases from V and 0 from J; bases not matched to a gene: 4.

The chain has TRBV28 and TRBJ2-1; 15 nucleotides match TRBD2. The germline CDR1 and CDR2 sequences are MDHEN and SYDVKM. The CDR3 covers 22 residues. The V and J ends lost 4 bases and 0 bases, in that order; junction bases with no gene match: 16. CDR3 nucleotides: TGTGCCAGCAGTTATTCTATTCTAGGACTAGCGGGAGGGCGGAGCTCCTACAATGAGCAGTTCTTC. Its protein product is CASSYSILGLAGGRSSYNEQFF.

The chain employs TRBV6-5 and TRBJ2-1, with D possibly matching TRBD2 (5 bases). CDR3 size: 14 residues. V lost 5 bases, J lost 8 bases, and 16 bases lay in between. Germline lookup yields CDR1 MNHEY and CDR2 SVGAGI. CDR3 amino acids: CASSPPSSRDEQFF. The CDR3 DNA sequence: TGTGCCAGCAGTCCTCCTAGCAGCCGAGATGAGCAGTTCTTC.

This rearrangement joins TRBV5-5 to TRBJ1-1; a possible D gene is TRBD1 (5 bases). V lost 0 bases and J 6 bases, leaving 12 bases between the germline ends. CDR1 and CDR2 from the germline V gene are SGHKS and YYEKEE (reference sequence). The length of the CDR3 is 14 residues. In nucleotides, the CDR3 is TGTGCCAGCAGCTTGGTCGGAGGGACTGCTGAAGCTTTCTTT. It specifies CASSLVGGTAEAFF.

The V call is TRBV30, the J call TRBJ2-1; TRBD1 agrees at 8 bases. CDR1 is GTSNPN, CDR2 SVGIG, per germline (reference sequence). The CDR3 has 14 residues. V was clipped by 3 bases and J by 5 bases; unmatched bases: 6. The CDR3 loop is CAWSPWTGHNEQFF. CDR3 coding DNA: TGTGCCTGGAGCCCCTGGACAGGGCACAATGAGCAGTTCTTC.

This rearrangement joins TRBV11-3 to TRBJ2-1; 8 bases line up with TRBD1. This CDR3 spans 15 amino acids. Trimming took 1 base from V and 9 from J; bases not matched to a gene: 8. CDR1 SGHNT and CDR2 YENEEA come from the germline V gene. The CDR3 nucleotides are TGTGCCAGCAGCTTAGGGGCAGGGGGCAGGGGTGAGCAGTTCTTC. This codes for CASSLGAGGRGEQFF.